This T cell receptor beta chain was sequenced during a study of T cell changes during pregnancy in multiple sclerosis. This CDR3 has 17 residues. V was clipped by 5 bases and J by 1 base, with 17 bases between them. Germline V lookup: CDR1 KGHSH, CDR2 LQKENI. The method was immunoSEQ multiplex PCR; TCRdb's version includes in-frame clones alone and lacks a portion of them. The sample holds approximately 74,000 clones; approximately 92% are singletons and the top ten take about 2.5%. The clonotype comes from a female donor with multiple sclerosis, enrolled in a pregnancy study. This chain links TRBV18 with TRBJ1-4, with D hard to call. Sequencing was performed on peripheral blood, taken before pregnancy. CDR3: CASSSPANRGTNEKLFF. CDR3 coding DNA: TGTGCCAGCTCATCCCCAGCTAACCGGGGAACTAATGAAAAACTGTTTTTT.